This T cell receptor beta chain came from a study of T-cell memory formation after mild COVID-19. Findings and limits, study-wide: Later expanders leaned CD4+, whereas day 15 to 85 contracting clones were balanced CD4/CD8.

Only a few counts were recorded for this clonotype. Its antigen is as yet unknown. 5'RACE with constant-segment primers yielded barcoded, UMI-tagged TCR alpha and TCR beta cDNA libraries. TCRdb re-analysed the 5' RACE reads in MiXCR, keeping a single row per CDR3 protein. The sample contains about 540,000 distinct CDR3 sequences, 20% of which appear only once. V shed 6 bases and J 10 bases; nucleotides not matched to a gene: 14. CDR3 length equals 16 residues. V usage is TRBV12-3 or TRBV12-4 and J usage is TRBJ2-7; 14 positions match TRBD2. This TCR came from an adult woman who had mild COVID-19 (a few samples of this study predate the infection). Cell type and time point are not known. Sequenced sample: PBMCs or a T cell subset sorted from them (not recorded which). CDR3 bases: TGTGCCAGCAGCCGCAGACTAGCGGGAGGGCCAAGGGAACAGTACTTC. Its translation: CASSRRLAGGPREQYF.